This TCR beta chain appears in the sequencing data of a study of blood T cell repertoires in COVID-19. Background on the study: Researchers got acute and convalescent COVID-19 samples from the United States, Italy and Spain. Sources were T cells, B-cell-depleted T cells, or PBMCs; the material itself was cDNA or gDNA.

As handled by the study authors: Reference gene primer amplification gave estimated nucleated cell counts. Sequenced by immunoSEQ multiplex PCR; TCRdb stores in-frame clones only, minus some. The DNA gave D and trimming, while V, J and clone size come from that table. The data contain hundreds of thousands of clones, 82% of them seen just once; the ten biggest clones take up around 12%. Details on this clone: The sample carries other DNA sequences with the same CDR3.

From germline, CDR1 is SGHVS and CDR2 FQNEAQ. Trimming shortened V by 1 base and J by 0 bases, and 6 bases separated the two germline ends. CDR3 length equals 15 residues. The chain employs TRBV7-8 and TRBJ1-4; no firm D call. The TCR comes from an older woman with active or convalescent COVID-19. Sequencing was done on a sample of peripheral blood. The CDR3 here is CASSLGTATNEKLFF. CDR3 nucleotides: TGTGCCAGCAGCTTAGGAACAGCAACTAATGAAAAACTGTTTTTT.